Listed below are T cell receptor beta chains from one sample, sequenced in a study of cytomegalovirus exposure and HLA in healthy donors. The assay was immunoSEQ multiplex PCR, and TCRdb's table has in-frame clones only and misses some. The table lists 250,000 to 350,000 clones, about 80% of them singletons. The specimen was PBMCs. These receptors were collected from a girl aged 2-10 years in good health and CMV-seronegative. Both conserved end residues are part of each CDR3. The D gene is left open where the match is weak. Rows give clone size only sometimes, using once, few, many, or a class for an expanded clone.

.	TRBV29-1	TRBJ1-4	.	TGCAGCGTTGAACGTTACCAGGGTGAGGAAAAACTGTTTTTT	CSVERYQGEEKLFF
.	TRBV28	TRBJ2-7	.	TGTGCCAGCGGGGCAGGACAACCCTACGAGCAGTACTTC	CASGAGQPYEQYF
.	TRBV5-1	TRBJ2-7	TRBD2	TGCGCCAGCAGCTTTAGCGGGGATCATTCCTACGAGCAGTACTTC	CASSFSGDHSYEQYF
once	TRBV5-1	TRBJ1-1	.	TGCGCCAGCAGCCCGTTCCCGGAGCGCCTGAACACTGAAGCTTTCTTT	CASSPFPERLNTEAFF
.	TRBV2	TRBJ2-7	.	TGTGCCAGCAGTGGACTGAGCTCCTACGAGCAGTACTTC	CASSGLSSYEQYF
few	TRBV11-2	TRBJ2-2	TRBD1	TGTGCCAGCAGCTTTCGTGGACAGGGCTTTACCGGGGAGCTGTTTTTT	CASSFRGQGFTGELFF
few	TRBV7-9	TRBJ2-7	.	TGTGCCAGCAGCTTAGAAAGCGCCTACGAGCAGTACTTC	CASSLESAYEQYF
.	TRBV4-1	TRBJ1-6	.	TGCGCCAGCAGCCACGACGGGGGGCAGAGAAGCTCCTATAATTCACCCCTCCACTTT	CASSHDGGQRSSYNSPLHF
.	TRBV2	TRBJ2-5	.	TGTGCCAGCACCGAGAGTGCGACTGGAGAGACCCAGTACTTC	CASTESATGETQYF
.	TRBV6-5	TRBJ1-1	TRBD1	TGTGCCAGCAGAATTACAGGGGGCACTGAAGCTTTCTTT	CASRITGGTEAFF
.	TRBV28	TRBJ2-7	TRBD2	TGTGCCAGCAGTTTATTCCCTAGCGGGAGAATGCGATACGAGCAGTACTTC	CASSLFPSGRMRYEQYF
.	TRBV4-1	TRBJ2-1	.	TGCGCCAGCAGCTTGGGAGTACTAGCCATACTTAGCTCCTACAATGAGCAGTTCTTC	CASSLGVLAILSSYNEQFF
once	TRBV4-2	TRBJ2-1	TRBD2	TGTGCCAGCAGCCAAGGCGCACTACTAGCGGGGGGGTACAATGAGCAGTTCTTC	CASSQGALLAGGYNEQFF
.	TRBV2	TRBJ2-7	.	TGTGCCAGCAGTGAAGTAGGTACGGGGGTCTACTTC	CASSEVGTGVYF
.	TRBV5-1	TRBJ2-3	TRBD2	TGCGCCAGCAGCTTGTACGGCGGGGGGGCAGTAAGGACAGATACGCAGTATTTT	CASSLYGGGAVRTDTQYF
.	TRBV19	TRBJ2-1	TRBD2	TGTGCCAGTAGTATCCCTTGGACTAGGTTGAGCGAGCAGTTCTTC	CASSIPWTRLSEQFF
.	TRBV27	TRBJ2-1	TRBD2	TGTGCCAGCAGTTTAATAGGACTAGTAGCCTACAATGAGCAGTTCTTC	CASSLIGLVAYNEQFF
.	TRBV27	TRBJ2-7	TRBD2	TGTGCCAGCAGGCCTCCTAGCGGGAGGGCCGAGGAGCAGTACTTC	CASRPPSGRAEEQYF
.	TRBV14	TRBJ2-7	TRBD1	TGTGCCAGCAGCCAAACAGGGGCGGGCAACTACGAGCAGTACTTC	CASSQTGAGNYEQYF
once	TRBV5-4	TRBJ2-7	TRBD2	TGTGCCAGCAGCGACCTCGGGGGGAACCTTTACGAGCAGTACTTC	CASSDLGGNLYEQYF
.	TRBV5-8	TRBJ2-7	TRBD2	TGTGCCAGCAGCTTGCGAGCGGGGGCGCCCTACGAGCAGTACTTC	CASSLRAGAPYEQYF
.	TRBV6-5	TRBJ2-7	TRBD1	TGTGCCAGCAGATTAACCGGGACAGCAACCTACGAGCAGTACTTC	CASRLTGTATYEQYF
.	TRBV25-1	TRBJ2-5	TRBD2	TGTGCCAGCAGTGACTGGGGGGGAGGTGAGACCCAGTACTTC	CASSDWGGGETQYF